This TCR beta chain was captured in a study of CD8+CD57+ T cells in acquired aplastic anemia. Researchers used genomic DNA as the template to profile TCR beta VDJ and CDR3. MiXCR was run by TCRdb on the reads, yielding one entry per CDR3 protein. This table has 180,000 or so distinct CDR3 sequences, under 50% appearing once. The patients chosen for sequencing had shown expansion of CD8+CD57+ cells (detected by flow cytometry). Unmatched junction bases numbered 7, after V lost 6 bases and J lost 9 bases. The CDR3 has 14 residues. Material for sequencing was sorted CD4+, CD8+, or CD8+CD57+ T cells (not recorded which) from PBMCs. The V gene is TRBV12-3 or TRBV12-4, the J gene TRBJ2-1; 11 nucleotides match TRBD2. This receptor was taken from a human donor with aplastic anemia. CDR3 loop: CASRDSGGAGEQFF. The CDR3 region has the DNA TGTGCCAGCAGAGATAGCGGGGGGGCCGGTGAGCAGTTCTTC.